One sample yielded the 27 T cell receptor beta chains listed below, sequenced in a study of T cell repertoires in cytomegalovirus infection (dated by TCRdb to between 2018 and 2021). The sample's treatment or condition label, in plain terms: in vitro stimulation with specific CMV peptide epitopes to enrich CMV-specific T cells. TCRdb records Illumina HiSeq 1500 as the sequencer. TCRdb reanalyzed the raw reads on its own, using fastp at Q25 for trimming and MiXCR for clone calling, and kept in-frame beta chains. Each entry is one CDR3 protein sequence, shown with its most common DNA and genes. The sample data list around 430,000 distinct CDR3 sequences, and roughly 42% of these were observed just once. Roughly two fifths of the sample belongs to the ten largest clones. These receptors lack a known antigen. The source material was cultured PBMCs, sampled from culture after CMV antigen stimulation. The receptors here all came from a human donor in good health (CMV status not recorded). Some clones in this sample may be carry-over from other donors' samples.

The chain's CDR3 is CASSLDRGLPYEQYF. CDR3 DNA sequence: TGTGCCAGCAGCTTAGACCGGGGACTGCCCTACGAGCAGTACTTC. The V and J genes are TRBV11-2 and TRBJ2-7, with D possibly being TRBD2 (6 bases). Trimming shortened V by 0 bases and J by 2 bases, and 11 bases separated the two germline ends. This CDR3 is built from 15 residues. Germline values: CDR1 SGHAT, CDR2 FQNNGV.

The rearrangement uses TRBV10-2 and TRBJ2-1; D gene unclear. Trimming removed 0 bases from V and 15 bases from J, with 15 bases in between. This CDR3 spans 13 amino acids. CDR1 and CDR2 from the germline V gene are WSHSY and SAAADI. The CDR3, as DNA: TGCGCCAGCAGTGAGTCGAAGGGATCTCCTCCGTTCTTC. Protein sequence: CASSESKGSPPFF.

The chain carries TRBV6-2 or TRBV6-3 and TRBJ2-1, with 11 bases lining up with TRBD2. Germline CDR1 and CDR2: MNHEY and SVGEGT. The trim removed 4 bases at V and 2 bases at J, leaving 7 bases unmatched. CDR3 length: 17 amino acids. The CDR3 DNA reads as TGTGCCAGCAGTTCGCATCTAGCGGGGGGCCCCTACAATGAGCAGTTCTTC. Translated, it gives CASSSHLAGGPYNEQFF.

The chain couples TRBV10-3 to TRBJ1-2; tentatively, D is TRBD1 (5 bases). CDR1 is ENHRY and CDR2 is SYGVKD in the germline V gene. Trimming removed 5 bases at V and 4 bases at J, with 20 bases between. The CDR3 consists of 16 residues. As DNA, the CDR3 is TGTGCCATCAGTTACCCCATTCCCAGGGACTCCTATGGCTACACCTTC. It translates to CAISYPIPRDSYGYTF.

This clonotype appeared a single time. The rearrangement uses TRBV5-6 and TRBJ2-1, with no clear D. There are 12 residues in the CDR3. Germline-derived CDR1 and CDR2 are SGHDT and YYEEEE. V lost 0 bases and J 12 bases, leaving 10 bases between the germline ends. CDR3 amino acids: CASSLAGLGQFF. The CDR3 DNA follows: TGTGCCAGCAGCTTGGCTGGGCTGGGGCAGTTCTTC.

V and J are TRBV15 and TRBJ2-3; tentatively, D is TRBD2 (5 bases). CDR1 is LNHNV and CDR2 is YYDKDF in the germline V gene (reference sequence). The CDR3 covers 14 residues. V was trimmed by 4 bases and J by 2 bases, leaving 10 bases between them. The CDR3 sequence: CATSIRGDTDTQYF. CDR3 sequence (DNA): TGTGCCACCAGCATTCGGGGAGACACAGATACGCAGTATTTT.

The chain recombines TRBV28 with TRBJ2-1; 10 bases are shared with TRBD2. Germline V gene sequence: CDR1 MDHEN, CDR2 SYDVKM. Trimming at V came to 6 bases and at J to 0 bases, leaving 5 bases not matched to a gene. This CDR3 has 16 residues. The chain's CDR3 is CASRDSGGISYNEQFF. CDR3 nucleotide sequence: TGTGCCAGCAGGGATAGCGGGGGGATCTCCTACAATGAGCAGTTCTTC.

The gene calls are TRBV7-2 and TRBJ1-2; possibly TRBD1 for D (5 bases). The CDR3 loop spans 15 amino acids. Germline CDR1 SGHTA, CDR2 FQGNSA. V shed 2 bases and J shed 8 bases, with 18 bases lying between them. CDR3 bases: TGTGCCAGCAGCTTATTTGGGGGAGGGGATTGGGGCTACACCTTC. Amino acid sequence: CASSLFGGGDWGYTF.

V is TRBV7-2 and J is TRBJ2-7; 10 positions match TRBD2. Germline V gene lookup returns CDR1 SGHTA and CDR2 FQGNSA. The CDR3 runs 14 residues. With V trimmed by 5 bases and J by 2 bases, 3 bases remained unmatched. For the CDR3, the DNA is TGTGCCAGCAGCCCGACTAGCGGGCCCTACGAGCAGTACTTC. It codes for CASSPTSGPYEQYF.

The chain has TRBV20-1 and TRBJ1-3; TRBD1 matches 7 bases. The CDR3 totals 13 residues. CDR1 DFQATT and CDR2 SNEGSKA come from the germline V gene (reference sequence). V trimming: 6 bases; J trimming: 2 bases; junction bases outside the gene matches: 4. CDR3 bases: TGCAGTGCCACGACAGGGACTGGAAACACCATATATTTT. It encodes CSATTGTGNTIYF.

V gene TRBV7-2 combines with J gene TRBJ2-3; TRBD2 agrees at 11 bases. Germline V gene sequence: CDR1 SGHTA, CDR2 FQGNSA. This CDR3 comprises 20 residues. After removal of 6 bases from V and 0 bases from J, the junction contained 17 bases not matched to a gene. The chain's CDR3 is CASRPRGLAGGTPSTDTQYF. The CDR3, as DNA: TGTGCCAGCAGGCCACGGGGGCTAGCGGGGGGAACTCCTAGCACAGATACGCAGTATTTT.

The chain is built from TRBV7-2 and TRBJ2-7, with D perhaps assigned TRBD1 or TRBD2 (6 bases each). V shed 1 base and J shed 3 bases, with 10 bases lying between them. The CDR3 sequence is 14 residues long. CDR1 and CDR2 (germline): SGHTA, FQGNSA. The CDR3 loop is CASSLEGGYYEQYF. The CDR3 region has the DNA TGTGCCAGCAGCTTAGAGGGGGGCTACTACGAGCAGTACTTC.

This clonotype was observed a few times. The rearrangement uses TRBV7-9 and TRBJ2-3; D is possibly TRBD2 (6 bases). V was cut by 5 bases and J by 9 bases, with 18 bases left in between. Germline V gene lookup returns CDR1 SEHNR and CDR2 FQNEAQ (reference sequence). The length of the CDR3 is 14 residues. The CDR3 protein is CASSALPPAGTQYF. The CDR3 nucleotides are TGTGCCAGCAGCGCGCTCCCCCCTGCGGGGACGCAGTATTTT.

This clonotype has a handful of counts. The rearrangement joins TRBV12-3 or TRBV12-4 to TRBJ2-6; weak D call: TRBD2 (6 bases). V shed 4 bases and J shed 4 bases, with 11 bases lying between them. CDR3 length equals 15 residues. CDR3 region: CASSWEEVGANVLTF. The CDR3 DNA is TGTGCCAGCAGTTGGGAGGAAGTAGGGGCCAACGTCCTGACTTTC.

This rearrangement joins TRBV28 to TRBJ1-2; D is undetermined. V lost 4 bases and J lost 1, with 7 bases in between. The germline V gene encodes CDR1 MDHEN and CDR2 SYDVKM. This CDR3 is built from 13 residues. Here the CDR3 reads CASSYTRNYGYTF. The CDR3 bases are TGTGCCAGCAGTTACACACGTAACTATGGCTACACCTTC.

The chain has TRBV11-2 and TRBJ2-1, with 7 bases that match TRBD1. The V segment lost 2 bases and the J segment 11 bases; nucleotides outside the gene matches: 9. CDR1 and CDR2 (germline): SGHAT, FQNNGV. CDR3 length equals 14 residues. The CDR3 is CASSLSGTGEKQFF. The CDR3 DNA follows: TGTGCCAGCAGCTTAAGTGGCACAGGGGAGAAGCAGTTCTTC.

The chain has TRBV6-5 and TRBJ2-7; TRBD2 agrees at 8 bases. CDR3 size: 14 residues. Germline CDR1 and CDR2: MNHEY and SVGAGI. V lost 6 bases, J lost 0 bases, and 4 bases stayed unmatched. The CDR3 DNA reads TGTGCCAGCAGCCAGCGGGAGATCTCCTACGAGCAGTACTTC. This gives the protein CASSQREISYEQYF.

The CDR3 sequence is CASSPGLAGDTDTQYF. CDR3 in DNA: TGCGCCAGCAGCCCGGGACTAGCGGGAGACACAGATACGCAGTATTTT. The genes are TRBV4-3 and TRBJ2-3; 14 positions agree with TRBD2. In germline, CDR1 is LGHNA, CDR2 YSLEER. J gave up 2 bases and V 4 bases, and 2 bases lay outside the gene matches. This CDR3 has 16 amino acids.

The J gene is TRBJ1-4, the V gene TRBV4-2, with no clear D. Looked up from germline, CDR1 is LGHNA and CDR2 is YNFKEQ. The CDR3 sequence is 15 residues long. V shed 0 bases and J shed 3 bases, with 8 bases lying between them. CDR3 sequence reads: CASSQEGAANEKLFF. The CDR3 DNA is TGTGCCAGCAGCCAAGAGGGTGCTGCTAATGAAAAACTGTTTTTT.

This clonotype was picked up a small number of times. This chain uses TRBV7-6 with TRBJ1-5; possible D gene TRBD1, 5 bases. The CDR3 sequence is 14 residues long. The germline gives CDR1 SGHVS, CDR2 FNYEAQ. Trimming pared 6 bases from V and 9 bases from J, leaving 18 bases between. The CDR3 DNA is TGTGCCAGCAGGACACAGGTATCTAGGGTGCCCCAGCATTTT. Translating it yields CASRTQVSRVPQHF.

This clonotype was counted many times. The chain links TRBV7-2 to TRBJ2-7, with 9 positions matching TRBD2. This CDR3 contains 15 residues. V shed 1 base, J shed 4 bases, and the junction held 5 bases outside the gene matches. CDR1 and CDR2 from the germline V gene are SGHTA and FQGNSA. The CDR3 DNA reads as TGTGCCAGCAGCTTAGTGGTAGCGGGAGAGTACGAGCAGTACTTC. Its translation is CASSLVVAGEYEQYF.

This rearrangement joins TRBV29-1 to TRBJ2-5, with 10 bases matching TRBD1. After removal of 7 bases from V and 5 bases from J, the junction contained 4 bases not matched to a gene. The CDR3 has 12 amino acids. The V gene's germline CDR1 is SQVTM and CDR2 ANQGSEA. This chain's CDR3 is CSGTGGWETQYF. The CDR3 region has the DNA TGCAGCGGGACAGGGGGTTGGGAGACCCAGTACTTC.

The J gene is TRBJ2-2, the V gene TRBV12-3 or TRBV12-4, with D possibly being TRBD1 (5 bases). The ends were cut back, 3 bases at V and 2 bases at J, with 10 bases in the middle. This CDR3 has 15 amino acids. The CDR3 sequence is CASSFPRANTGELFF. CDR3 DNA sequence: TGTGCCAGCAGTTTCCCCAGGGCAAACACCGGGGAGCTGTTTTTT.

This clonotype showed up just a few times. The J gene is TRBJ2-5, the V gene TRBV5-1, with D unresolved. Trimming took off 4 bases at V and 2 bases at J, with 12 bases between the two ends. The CDR3 has 14 residues. Germline V CDR1 and CDR2: SGHRS, YFSETQ. CDR3 DNA sequence: TGCGCCAGCAGCCTCCTGACCCTTCAAGAGACCCAGTACTTC. Its protein product is CASSLLTLQETQYF.

This clonotype was observed once. The chain is built from TRBV12-3 or TRBV12-4 and TRBJ1-2; D remains unclear. This CDR3 comprises 10 residues. Trimming shortened V by 6 bases and J by 7 bases, and 6 bases separated the two germline ends. DNA of the CDR3: TGTGCCAGCAGCGCCGGTGGCTACACCTTC. Amino acid sequence: CASSAGGYTF.

The rearrangement joins TRBV7-9 to TRBJ2-5; 7 positions agree with TRBD2. V was clipped by 5 bases and J by 2 bases; unmatched bases: 5. This CDR3 is built from 14 residues. CDR1 and CDR2 (germline): SEHNR, FQNEAQ (reference sequence). The CDR3 sequence is CASSRTRMQETQYF. The CDR3 nucleotides are TGTGCCAGCAGCCGGACTAGGATGCAAGAGACCCAGTACTTC.

J is TRBJ2-3 and V is TRBV20-1; 9 bases line up with TRBD2. This CDR3 contains 13 residues. Germline CDR1 reads DFQATT; CDR2 reads SNEGSKA (reference sequence). V lost 8 bases to trimming and J lost 4 bases; unmatched junction nucleotides: 7. CDR3 sequence reads: CSLGGRVSDTQYF. Here the CDR3 DNA reads TGCAGTCTCGGCGGGAGGGTTTCAGATACGCAGTATTTT.